What follows are 26 T cell receptor beta chains derived from one specimen sequenced in a study of blood T cell repertoires in COVID-19. Repertoires were generated with immunoSEQ multiplex PCR, while TCRdb's copy carries only in-frame clones and drops some. The repertoire holds around 260,000 clones, with about 86% as singletons. The material sequenced was peripheral blood. The receptors were gathered from a young man with active or convalescent COVID-19.

The chain joins TRBV10-3 to TRBJ1-1; TRBD1 is a possible D gene (6 bases). The CDR3 covers 13 residues. Germline V CDR1 and CDR2: ENHRY, SYGVKD. Trimming pared 6 bases from V and 5 bases from J, leaving 13 bases between. The CDR3 DNA sequence: TGTGCCATCAGAAACCACAGGGATACTGAAGCTTTCTTT. Amino acids: CAIRNHRDTEAFF.

The chain recombines TRBV6-1 with TRBJ1-2, with no clear D. The V end was cut by 0 bases, the J end by 2 bases, with 4 bases between. The CDR3 covers 13 residues. Germline V CDR1 and CDR2: MNHNS, SASEGT. In nucleotides, the CDR3 is TGTGCCAGCAGTGAAGCGGGCAACTATGGCTACACCTTC. As protein: CASSEAGNYGYTF.

This chain connects TRBV19 to TRBJ1-2, with D unclear. The CDR3 has 15 amino acids. V dropped 5 bases and J dropped 4 bases, with 17 bases sitting between them. Germline V gene lookup returns CDR1 LNHDA and CDR2 SQIVND (reference sequence). The CDR3 sequence: CASSRMGQLLYGYTF. DNA for the CDR3: TGTGCCAGTAGTCGCATGGGCCAGCTCCTCTATGGCTACACCTTC. Full variable domain (remainder filled in from reference TRBV19 and TRBJ1-2): DGGITQSPKYLFRKEGQNVTLSCEQNLNHDAMYWYRQDPGQGLRLIYYSQIVNDFQKGDIAEGYSVSREKKESFPLTVTSAQKNPTAFYLCASSRMGQLLYGYTFGSGTRLTVV.

This chain joins TRBV2 and TRBJ1-6; a possible D gene is TRBD1 (5 bases). The germline V gene has CDR1 SNHLY and CDR2 FYNNEI. The CDR3 is 14 residues long. The V and J ends lost 7 bases and 9 bases respectively, with 16 bases between them. The CDR3 coding sequence is TGTGCCAGCAAATTGGAGACAACAGGTTCACCCCTCCACTTT. Translated: CASKLETTGSPLHF.

This chain uses TRBV5-6 with TRBJ2-7; the match to TRBD2 covers 8 bases. Germline V lookup: CDR1 SGHDT, CDR2 YYEEEE. The CDR3 contains 14 residues. J gave up 4 bases and V 2 bases, and 5 bases lay outside the gene matches. The CDR3 coding sequence is TGTGCCAGCAGCTTCAGCGGGGGAGATTACGAGCAGTACTTC. Protein product: CASSFSGGDYEQYF.

The rearrangement joins TRBV5-1 to TRBJ2-1; D unclear. Germline CDR1 SGHRS, CDR2 YFSETQ. CDR3 length: 15 residues. V lost 4 bases to trimming and J lost 6 bases, with 17 bases between them. The CDR3 bases are TGCGCCAGCAGCCCCAAGGTAGCTCTTGTCAATGAGCAGTTCTTC. It encodes CASSPKVALVNEQFF.

The rearrangement links TRBV27 to TRBJ2-1, with TRBD1 identical over 9 bases. Per the germline V gene, CDR1 is MNHEY and CDR2 is SMNVEV (reference sequence). V lost 4 bases and J lost 7; bases outside the gene matches: 11. The CDR3 has 16 residues. The CDR3 is CASSSLDRGDFNEQFF. CDR3 coding DNA: TGTGCCAGCAGTTCCCTGGACAGGGGAGATTTTAATGAGCAGTTCTTC.

The chain joins TRBV6-5 to TRBJ1-4, with TRBD1 identical over 8 bases. J gave up 6 bases and V 5 bases, and 8 bases lay outside the gene matches. CDR3 length equals 15 residues. CDR1 is MNHEY, CDR2 SVGAGI, per germline. The CDR3 DNA follows: TGTGCCAGCAGTCGAGACAGGGGCTTGTATGAAAAACTGTTTTTT. Encoded protein: CASSRDRGLYEKLFF.

V gene TRBV19 combines with J gene TRBJ2-7; 10 positions match TRBD1. V lost 7 bases to trimming and J lost 6 bases; unmatched junction nucleotides: 9. Germline CDR1 is LNHDA and CDR2 is SQIVND (reference sequence). This CDR3 spans 14 amino acids. The CDR3 DNA sequence: TGTGCCAGTAATACGGGACAGGGGCGAGTCGAGCAGTACTTC. It encodes CASNTGQGRVEQYF.

This clone was seen more than once but under ten times. The rearrangement joins TRBV18 to TRBJ2-5, with a tentative D call TRBD1 (5 bases). In germline, CDR1 is KGHSH, CDR2 LQKENI. Trimming removed 2 bases at V and 2 bases at J, with 6 bases between. The CDR3 covers 13 residues. CDR3 residues: CASSPNRQETQYF. CDR3 DNA: TGTGCCAGCTCACCAAACAGGCAAGAGACCCAGTACTTC. Drawing the rest from reference TRBV18 and TRBJ2-5, the complete variable domain is NAGVMQNPRHLVRRRGQEARLRCSPMKGHSHVYWYRQLPEEGLKFMVYLQKENIIDESGMPKERFSAEFPKEGPSILRIQQVVRGDSAAYFCASSPNRQETQYFGPGTRLLVL.

As DNA, the CDR3 is TGTGCCATCAATAAGGAGAAAAATCAGCCCCAGCATTTT. This encodes CAINKEKNQPQHF. The chain carries TRBV10-3 and TRBJ1-5; D not resolved. Looked up from germline, CDR1 is ENHRY and CDR2 is SYGVKD. V lost 7 bases to trimming and J lost 4 bases, with 11 bases between them. The CDR3 is 13 amino acids.

V gene TRBV11-1 combines with J gene TRBJ1-2, with 8 bases that match TRBD1. The V segment lost 5 bases and the J segment 7 bases; nucleotides outside the gene matches: 6. Germline CDR1 is SGHAT and CDR2 is FQDESV (reference sequence). The CDR3 loop spans 13 amino acids. CDR3 in amino acids: CASSPTGVGGYTF. CDR3 nucleotides: TGTGCCAGCAGCCCGACAGGGGTCGGTGGCTACACCTTC.

This clone has only one observation. The V gene is TRBV9, the J gene TRBJ2-7; perhaps TRBD1 as D (6 bases). Germline CDR1 reads SGDLS; CDR2 reads YYNGEE. The CDR3 has 16 amino acids. V lost 3 bases, J lost 6 bases, and 22 bases lay in between. CDR3 sequence (DNA): TGTGCCAGCAGCGAAGGATCCCAGGGGTATTGGAGCGAGCAGTACTTC. Encoded protein: CASSEGSQGYWSEQYF.

The chain carries TRBV18 and TRBJ2-7; possible D gene TRBD1, 6 bases. V shed 6 bases and J shed 2 bases, with 11 bases lying between them. CDR1 and CDR2 (germline): KGHSH, LQKENI. This CDR3 has 13 amino acids. This chain's CDR3 is CASSQGLTYEQYF. The CDR3 DNA is TGTGCCAGCTCCCAGGGGTTGACCTACGAGCAGTACTTC. Together with reference TRBV18 and TRBJ2-7, the CDR3 gives the full variable domain: NAGVMQNPRHLVRRRGQEARLRCSPMKGHSHVYWYRQLPEEGLKFMVYLQKENIIDESGMPKERFSAEFPKEGPSILRIQQVVRGDSAAYFCASSQGLTYEQYFGPGTRLTVT.

The CDR3 nucleotides are TGTGCCAGCAGCCAGGGCCTTAAGGGGGGGCATGAAAAACTGTTTTTT. Translated: CASSQGLKGGHEKLFF. The chain couples TRBV4-2 to TRBJ1-4; D possibly corresponds to TRBD1 (6 bases). V was pared by 3 bases and J by 6 bases, with 17 bases between. The CDR3 contains 16 residues. Germline V gene lookup returns CDR1 LGHNA and CDR2 YNFKEQ.

V usage is TRBV25-1 and J usage is TRBJ1-2, with 7 bases matching TRBD1. The germline CDR1 and CDR2 sequences are MGHDK and SYGVNS. The trim removed 6 bases at V and 7 bases at J, leaving 14 bases unmatched. This CDR3 spans 15 amino acids. The CDR3 sequence: CASSHEMTGLAGYTF. CDR3 DNA sequence: TGTGCCAGCAGCCACGAAATGACAGGGTTGGCTGGCTACACCTTC.

In DNA, the CDR3 is TGTGCCAGCAGGGAGGGACAGGGGCGGACTGAAGCTTTCTTT. Its protein product is CASREGQGRTEAFF. The chain uses TRBV6-5 and TRBJ1-1; 10 nucleotides match TRBD1. CDR3 size: 14 residues. Trimming removed 6 bases from V and 5 bases from J; junction bases left unmatched: 6. Germline V lookup: CDR1 MNHEY, CDR2 SVGAGI.

The V gene is TRBV6-2 or TRBV6-3, the J gene TRBJ2-5; the match to TRBD2 covers 10 bases. Germline V gives CDR1 MNHEY, CDR2 SVGEGT. J lost 1 base, V lost 5 bases, and 10 bases had no gene match. The CDR3 contains 17 residues. Here the CDR3 reads CASSTHGIAGGQETQYF. CDR3 bases: TGTGCCAGCAGTACCCACGGGATAGCGGGGGGCCAAGAGACCCAGTACTTC.

The chain couples TRBV11-2 to TRBJ2-7, with 9 positions matching TRBD1. Germline lookup yields CDR1 SGHAT and CDR2 FQNNGV. After removal of 4 bases from V and 4 bases from J, the junction contained 8 bases not matched to a gene. The CDR3 extends over 15 amino acids. CDR3: CASSSARQGGYEQYF. CDR3 DNA: TGTGCCAGCAGCTCAGCCCGACAGGGGGGGTACGAGCAGTACTTC.

The chain uses TRBV5-4 and TRBJ2-7, with 10 bases identical to TRBD1. Per the germline V gene, CDR1 is SGHNT and CDR2 is YYREEE (reference sequence). This CDR3 has 15 amino acids. Trimming removed 3 bases from V and 5 bases from J; junction bases left unmatched: 8. The CDR3 spells CASSSPGQGINEQYF. The CDR3 bases are TGTGCCAGCAGCTCACCGGGACAGGGGATAAACGAGCAGTACTTC.

The gene calls are TRBV4-2 and TRBJ1-2, with D hard to call. In germline, CDR1 is LGHNA, CDR2 YNFKEQ. The ends were cut back, 0 bases at V and 2 bases at J, with 13 bases in the middle. The CDR3 sequence is 16 residues long. The CDR3 DNA sequence: TGTGCCAGCAGCCAAGATCTGGGCTATTCCAACTATGGCTACACCTTC. Protein product: CASSQDLGYSNYGYTF.

The rearrangement uses TRBV5-1 and TRBJ1-4, with 10 nucleotides matching TRBD1. The CDR3 spans 15 residues. The V segment lost 4 bases and the J segment 5 bases; nucleotides outside the gene matches: 5. Germline V gives CDR1 SGHRS, CDR2 YFSETQ. CDR3: CASSQLTGGNEKLFF. The CDR3 nucleotides are TGCGCCAGCAGCCAACTGACAGGGGGCAATGAAAAACTGTTTTTT.

The rearrangement joins TRBV14 to TRBJ2-7; D might be TRBD1 (5 bases). The CDR3 is 16 amino acids. The V gene's germline CDR1 is SGHDN and CDR2 FVKESK. Trimming took 4 bases from V and 7 from J, leaving 23 bases between them. The CDR3 loop is CASSPREGKNLGEQYF. The CDR3 nucleotides read TGTGCCAGCAGCCCCAGGGAAGGGAAGAACTTGGGGGAGCAGTACTTC. The entire variable domain, with the rest obtained from reference TRBV14 and TRBJ2-7, is as follows: EAGVTQFPSHSVIEKGQTVTLRCDPISGHDNLYWYRRVMGKEIKFLLHFVKESKQDESGMPNNRFLAERTGGTYSTLKVQPAELEDSGVYFCASSPREGKNLGEQYFGPGTRLTVT.

This chain connects TRBV29-1 to TRBJ2-7, with 10 bases lining up with TRBD1. Germline trimming cut 2 bases from V and 6 bases from J; bases unmatched to any gene: 1. CDR3 length equals 12 residues. In germline, CDR1 is SQVTM, CDR2 ANQGSEA. CDR3 DNA sequence: TGCAGCGTTGAACGACAGGGGGCCGAGCAGTACTTC. Its translation: CSVERQGAEQYF.

Comments on this clone: This specimen includes other DNA sequences encoding the same CDR3. The genes are TRBV27 and TRBJ2-7; D may be TRBD1 (5 bases). CDR3 length equals 11 residues. V was pared by 7 bases and J by 4 bases, with 8 bases between. Looked up from germline, CDR1 is MNHEY and CDR2 is SMNVEV (reference sequence). The CDR3 DNA follows: TGTGCCAGCACCCAGGGTTACGAGCAGTACTTC. It specifies CASTQGYEQYF.

This rearrangement joins TRBV10-3 to TRBJ2-3; D remains unclear. The CDR3 runs 13 residues. The V and J ends lost 5 bases and 3 bases respectively, with 9 bases between them. The V gene's germline CDR1 is ENHRY and CDR2 SYGVKD. The chain's CDR3 is CAISPPGTDTQYF. CDR3 nucleotides: TGTGCCATCAGTCCACCGGGTACAGATACGCAGTATTTT.